Listed below are T cell receptor beta chains from one sample, sequenced in a study of control samples from healthy donors and cancer patients. Only in-frame clones appear in the TCRdb table, and some are missing; sequencing was by immunoSEQ multiplex PCR. The sample has more than 70,000 clones, about 90% seen once. Sequenced: PBMCs. The receptors stem from a man in his 60s with lung cancer. Both conserved end residues are part of each CDR3. The order of the fields is V gene, CDR3 length, clone size, J gene, D gene, CDR3 DNA, CDR3 protein. A D gene is named only where the DNA matches it firmly. Rows may omit the clone size; those that give it use once, few, many or a size class.

TRBV7-3	15	NA	TRBJ2-1	TRBD1	TGTGCCAGCAGCCTACAGGGGCTAACTGGGGGTGAGCAGTTCTTC	CASSLQGLTGGEQFF
TRBV5-1	14	NA	TRBJ2-5	NA	TGCGCCAGCAGCTTGGTGCCAGAAAAAGAGACCCAGTACTTC	CASSLVPEKETQYF
TRBV11-3	16	NA	TRBJ2-3	NA	TGTGCCAGCAGCTTAGGTGGCGGCGGAAGAACAGATACGCAGTATTTT	CASSLGGGGRTDTQYF
TRBV6-5	16	NA	TRBJ2-5	TRBD1	TGTGCCAGCAGTTACGGTACAGGGGTCCACCAAGAGACCCAGTACTTC	CASSYGTGVHQETQYF
TRBV5-1	14	NA	TRBJ1-6	NA	TGCGCCAGCAGCTTCTTGGATAGGAGTTCACCCCTCCACTTT	CASSFLDRSSPLHF
TRBV3-1/TRBV3-2	17	NA	TRBJ1-1	TRBD1	TGTGCCAGCAGCCAAGATTTGGGGACAGGGACGAACACTGAAGCTTTCTTT	CASSQDLGTGTNTEAFF
TRBV25-1	14	NA	TRBJ2-3	NA	TGTGCCAGCAGTGAATATTCCCTCACAGATACGCAGTATTTT	CASSEYSLTDTQYF
TRBV30	16	NA	TRBJ1-2	TRBD1	TGTGCCTGGAGTGTACTAGGATTGCAGGGGGGATATGGCTACACCTTC	CAWSVLGLQGGYGYTF
TRBV5-6	18	NA	TRBJ2-5	TRBD1	TGTGCCAGCAGCCTGGATTGGTCCCCGGGACAGGGTATGGAGACCCAGTACTTC	CASSLDWSPGQGMETQYF
TRBV7-3	15	NA	TRBJ2-5	TRBD1	TGTGCCAGCAGCTTACAGGGGGCGGTTATGGAGACCCAGTACTTC	CASSLQGAVMETQYF
TRBV4-1	17	NA	TRBJ1-4	NA	TGCGCCAGCAGCCAAGACGGGCAGGGCGCAACTAATGAAAAACTGTTTTTT	CASSQDGQGATNEKLFF
TRBV6-5	15	NA	TRBJ1-1	NA	TGTGCCAGCAGTTACGAGGGGGGAAGGAACACTGAAGCTTTCTTT	CASSYEGGRNTEAFF
TRBV14	18	NA	TRBJ1-1	NA	TGTGCCAGCAGCCAAGAATTTAATAGGCAACTCGGTGGGACTGAAGCTTTCTTT	CASSQEFNRQLGGTEAFF
TRBV6-6	15	NA	TRBJ2-4	NA	TGTGCCAGCAGACCACAGGGTTTAGCCAAAAACATTCAGTACTTC	CASRPQGLAKNIQYF
TRBV5-1	14	NA	TRBJ1-4	NA	TGCGCCAGCAGCTTGGACAGCACTAATGAAAAACTGTTTTTT	CASSLDSTNEKLFF
TRBV27	14	NA	TRBJ1-6	NA	TGTGCCAGCAGTGAGGGACCGTATAATTCACCCCTCCACTTT	CASSEGPYNSPLHF
TRBV24-1	18	NA	TRBJ2-1	TRBD2	TGTGCCACCAGTGCTCCTAGCGGGGGCTTCAGCTCCTACAATGAGCAGTTCTTC	CATSAPSGGFSSYNEQFF
TRBV3-1/TRBV3-2	13	NA	TRBJ1-1	NA	TGTGCCAGCAGCCAATACTCTGACACTGAAGCTTTCTTT	CASSQYSDTEAFF
TRBV20-1	13	NA	TRBJ1-2	NA	TGCAGTGCTAGTCCAGGGGCGACCAATGGCTACACCTTC	CSASPGATNGYTF
TRBV7-2	16	NA	TRBJ1-2	NA	TGTGCCAGCAGCTTAAAAGATTCAGGGAGGAGCTATGGCTACACCTTC	CASSLKDSGRSYGYTF
TRBV24-1	15	NA	TRBJ2-3	TRBD2	TGTGCCACCAGTGACCCCGCGGGGGTGACAGATACGCAGTATTTT	CATSDPAGVTDTQYF
TRBV27	18	NA	TRBJ1-6	TRBD1	TGTGCCAGCAGCCGACAGGGAGCGGGTCACTCCTATAATTCACCCCTCCACTTT	CASSRQGAGHSYNSPLHF
TRBV7-2	14	once	TRBJ1-2	NA	TGTGCCAGCAGCTTTGGGGCGGCAGTACGGGGCTACACCTTC	CASSFGAAVRGYTF
TRBV3-1/TRBV3-2	13	NA	TRBJ1-3	NA	TGTGCCAGCAGCCAAGGACAGCCGAGCACCATATATTTT	CASSQGQPSTIYF
TRBV3-1/TRBV3-2	11	NA	TRBJ2-3	NA	TGTGCCAGCAGCCATCTGGATACGCAGTATTTT	CASSHLDTQYF
TRBV5-1	17	NA	TRBJ1-1	NA	TGCGCCAGCAGCTCCGAACCCACAAAAGGACTGAACACTGAAGCTTTCTTT	CASSSEPTKGLNTEAFF
TRBV9	16	NA	TRBJ1-5	NA	TGTGCCAGCAGCGGTGGGGGGGGCCTTGGCAATCAGCCCCAGCATTTT	CASSGGGGLGNQPQHF
TRBV10-3	19	NA	TRBJ1-2	TRBD1	TGTGCCATCAGTGGCGGGGGAGGGACAGGGACCTTTGATAGCTATGGCTACACCTTC	CAISGGGGTGTFDSYGYTF
TRBV18	12	NA	TRBJ1-2	NA	TGTGCCAGCTCACCTAATTCCTATGGCTACACCTTC	CASSPNSYGYTF
TRBV7-7	16	NA	TRBJ2-1	NA	TGTGCCAGCAGTTATACTACAGATTCCACCTACAATGAGCAGTTCTTC	CASSYTTDSTYNEQFF
TRBV6-1	13	NA	TRBJ1-2	NA	TGTGCCAGCAGTGAGAGGGAGACTTACCCCTTAACCTTC	CASSERETYPLTF
TRBV15	12	few	TRBJ2-5	NA	TGTGCCACCAGCTCTACGGGAGAGACCCAGTACTTC	CATSSTGETQYF
TRBV7-2	15	NA	TRBJ1-6	TRBD1	TGTGCCAGCATCAGGGACAGGGGAGATAATTCACCCCTCCACTTT	CASIRDRGDNSPLHF
TRBV12-3/TRBV12-4	13	few	TRBJ1-1	NA	TGTGCCAGCAGTTTAGGGCAGAACACTGAAGCTTTCTTT	CASSLGQNTEAFF
TRBV5-7	15	NA	TRBJ2-6	NA	TGTGCCAGCAGCGTTACAGGGGGGGAGGCCAACGTCCTGACTTTC	CASSVTGGEANVLTF
TRBV28	17	NA	TRBJ2-5	TRBD2	TGTGCCAGCAGTTTAAGTTGGTCGGGGGGGTTTCAAGAGACCCAGTACTTC	CASSLSWSGGFQETQYF
TRBV18	15	NA	TRBJ1-5	TRBD1	TGTGCCAGCTCACCGACAGGGGGCCGGGATCAGCCCCAGCATTTT	CASSPTGGRDQPQHF
TRBV5-1	14	NA	TRBJ2-2	NA	TGCGCCAGCAGTGGGGGGTCCTACACCGGGGAGCTGTTTTTT	CASSGGSYTGELFF
TRBV29-1	15	NA	TRBJ1-4	TRBD1	TGCAGCGTTGAACTGCTGGGACAGCCAAATGAAAAACTGTTTTTT	CSVELLGQPNEKLFF
TRBV9	14	NA	TRBJ1-6	NA	TGTGCCAGCAGCGTCTTGACAGGCGGGTCACCCCTCCACTTT	CASSVLTGGSPLHF
TRBV10-2	13	NA	TRBJ1-1	NA	TGCGCCAGCAGGATGACGGGGAACACTGAAGCTTTCTTT	CASRMTGNTEAFF
TRBV5-4	15	NA	TRBJ2-1	TRBD1	TGTGCCAGCAGCTCGGGACAGAGCTCCTACAATGAGCAGTTCTTC	CASSSGQSSYNEQFF
TRBV18	12	NA	TRBJ2-3	TRBD2	TGTGCCAGCTCACCTGGGGAGGGTACGCAGTATTTT	CASSPGEGTQYF
TRBV18	15	NA	TRBJ1-1	NA	TGTGCCAGCTCACCGGGGATCGGCGGGGGCGCTGAAGCTTTCTTT	CASSPGIGGGAEAFF
TRBV7-2	16	NA	TRBJ1-2	NA	TGTGCCAGCAGCCCTAGGGGGGGGGAATGGTCCCATGGCTACACCTTC	CASSPRGGEWSHGYTF
TRBV10-3	16	NA	TRBJ2-3	TRBD1	TGTGCCATCAGTGAGTCGGACAGGGGGCGTTCCGATACGCAGTATTTT	CAISESDRGRSDTQYF
TRBV7-2	15	NA	TRBJ1-6	NA	TGTGCCAGCAGCTTATTGGGTGGTCCTAATTCACCCCTCCACTTT	CASSLLGGPNSPLHF